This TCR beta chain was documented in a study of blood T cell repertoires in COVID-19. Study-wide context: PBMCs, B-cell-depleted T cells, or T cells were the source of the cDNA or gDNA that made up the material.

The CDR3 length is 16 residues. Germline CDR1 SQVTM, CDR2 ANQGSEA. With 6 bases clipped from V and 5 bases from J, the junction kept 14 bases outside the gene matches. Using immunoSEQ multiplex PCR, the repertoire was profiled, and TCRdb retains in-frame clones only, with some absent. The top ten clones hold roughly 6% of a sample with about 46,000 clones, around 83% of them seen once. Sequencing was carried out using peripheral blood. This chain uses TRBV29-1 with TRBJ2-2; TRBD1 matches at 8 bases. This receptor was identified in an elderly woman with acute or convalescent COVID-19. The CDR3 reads CSVTSGTGVSTGELFF. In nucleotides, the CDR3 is TGCAGCGTAACCTCCGGGACAGGAGTTTCAACCGGGGAGCTGTTTTTT.